What follows describes a single T cell receptor beta chain. This sample is drawn from a study of blood T cell repertoires in COVID-19. Study overall: The United States, Italy and Spain were the sources of the acute and convalescent COVID-19 samples.

Authors' data handling: Amplification from reference gene primers served as the basis for estimated nucleated cell counts. Produced via immunoSEQ multiplex PCR; TCRdb's table is partial and in-frame only. V, J and clone size reflect that table, while D and trimming were determined from the DNA. The sample consists of about 41,000 clones, about 80% of them appearing once. The CDR3 spans 15 residues. CDR1 is MNHEY, CDR2 SMNVEV, per germline (reference sequence). V shed 3 bases and J shed 6 bases, with 16 bases lying between them. This TCR was recovered from a woman of 80 years or more with acute or convalescent COVID-19. V is TRBV27 and J is TRBJ2-3; weak D call: TRBD1 (5 bases). Specimen: peripheral blood. The CDR3 region has the DNA TGTGCCAGCAGTTTCGGGCAGGGTGAGAGGGATACGCAGTATTTT. This sequence encodes CASSFGQGERDTQYF.